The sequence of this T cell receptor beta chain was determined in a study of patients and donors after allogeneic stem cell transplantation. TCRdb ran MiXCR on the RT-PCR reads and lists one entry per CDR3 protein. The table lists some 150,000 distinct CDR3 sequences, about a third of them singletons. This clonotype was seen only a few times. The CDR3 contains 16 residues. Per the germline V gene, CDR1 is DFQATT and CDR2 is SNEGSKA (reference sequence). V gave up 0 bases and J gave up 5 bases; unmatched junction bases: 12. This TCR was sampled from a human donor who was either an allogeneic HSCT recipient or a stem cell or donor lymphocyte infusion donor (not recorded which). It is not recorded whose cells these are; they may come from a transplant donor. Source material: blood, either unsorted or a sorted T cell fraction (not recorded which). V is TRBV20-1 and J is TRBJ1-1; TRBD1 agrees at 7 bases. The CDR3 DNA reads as TGCAGTGCTAGAGATGTAGCAGGGGGGTCTGTAACTGAAGCTTTCTTT. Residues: CSARDVAGGSVTEAFF.